What follows are 14 T cell receptor beta chains derived from one specimen sequenced in a study of blood T cells in healthy people across ages (dated by TCRdb to about 2015). Library preparation used 5' RACE. The reads were generated on an Illumina HiSeq 2500. A second PCR of roughly 6 to 11 cycles was run with a J-beta primer mix and a sample-barcoded 5' primer. TCRdb reprocessed the public reads (quality trimming at Q25 with fastp, clone calling with MiXCR) and kept in-frame beta chains. Records with the same CDR3 protein are collapsed into one entry carrying the most frequent genes and DNA. The sample table lists approximately 900,000 distinct CDR3 sequences, roughly 28% of them with a count of one. The ten largest clones represent about a tenth of the sample. These data also formed part of another study, on T cells of mothers and their children.

The sequencing input was blood. These receptors originate from a woman aged 40 to 50 in good health.

This chain links TRBV28 with TRBJ2-1, with D hard to call. Trimming pared 7 bases from V and 4 bases from J, leaving 17 bases between. Germline V CDR1 and CDR2: MDHEN, SYDVKM. The CDR3 totals 15 residues. CDR3 loop: CASTVGINGYNEQFF. In DNA, the CDR3 is TGTGCCAGCACTGTCGGTATAAATGGTTACAATGAGCAGTTCTTC.

This clonotype has at least ten counts. The chain joins TRBV27 to TRBJ1-2; D remains unclear. This CDR3 is 14 amino acids long. V was cut by 0 bases and J by 5 bases, with 10 bases left in between. The germline V gene encodes CDR1 MNHEY and CDR2 SMNVEV (reference sequence). This CDR3 is CASSLSMSSYGYTF. In DNA form, the CDR3 reads TGTGCCAGCAGTTTATCGATGTCCAGTTATGGCTACACCTTC.

Many counts were recorded for this clonotype. The chain joins TRBV20-1 to TRBJ1-2; perhaps TRBD1 as D (6 bases). Trimming pared 5 bases from V and 1 base from J, leaving 14 bases between. CDR1 is DFQATT and CDR2 is SNEGSKA in the germline V gene (reference sequence). The CDR3 has 14 residues. CDR3 residues: CSAEGTLVNYGYTF. The CDR3 DNA reads TGCAGTGCTGAGGGGACACTTGTTAACTATGGCTACACCTTC.

This clonotype has just one count. This chain uses TRBV28 with TRBJ1-5, with TRBD1 identical over 8 bases. Looked up from germline, CDR1 is MDHEN and CDR2 is SYDVKM. V lost 6 bases to trimming and J lost 6 bases; unmatched junction nucleotides: 7. The CDR3 has 14 amino acids. CDR3 coding DNA: TGTGCCAGCAGGACAGGGGAGTCGCGTCAGCCCCAGCATTTT. Translation gives CASRTGESRQPQHF.

This clonotype was detected a few times. V gene TRBV6-2 or TRBV6-3 combines with J gene TRBJ2-7; possibly TRBD1 for D (6 bases). With 6 bases removed from V and 3 bases from J, the gap between germline ends came to 12 bases. Germline-derived CDR1 and CDR2 are MNHEY and SVGEGT. This CDR3 has 13 amino acids. The CDR3 reads CASRGGQFYEQYF. The CDR3 region has the DNA TGTGCCAGCAGGGGCGGACAGTTCTACGAGCAGTACTTC.

V usage is TRBV3-1 and J usage is TRBJ2-4; D gene ambiguous. The CDR3 is 12 amino acids. Germline loops: CDR1 LGHDT, CDR2 YNNKEL (reference sequence). V dropped 1 base and J dropped 7 bases, with 5 bases sitting between them. CDR3: CASSQVANIQYF. The CDR3 DNA sequence: TGTGCCAGCAGCCAAGTCGCGAACATTCAGTACTTC.

This clonotype was seen a handful of times. The rearrangement uses TRBV9 and TRBJ2-3, with 9 bases aligning to TRBD2. CDR1 is SGDLS and CDR2 is YYNGEE in the germline V gene. CDR3 length: 15 residues. V trimming: 2 bases; J trimming: 6 bases; junction bases outside the gene matches: 7. In DNA form, the CDR3 reads TGTGCCAGCAGCGTTAGCGGGGGACTACGGGATACGCAGTATTTT. It yields the protein CASSVSGGLRDTQYF.

This clonotype was observed a few times. Since a much larger clone is just one base distant, this may be a read error. This chain joins TRBV27 and TRBJ2-7, with D possibly being TRBD1 (6 bases). The V end lost 4 bases, the J end lost 0 bases, and 10 bases lay between the germline ends. The CDR3 is 14 amino acids. In germline, CDR1 is MNHEY, CDR2 SMNVEV (reference sequence). The CDR3 coding sequence is TGTGCCAGCAGTTCCGGGACAAACTCCTACGAGCAGTACTTC. It translates to CASSSGTNSYEQYF.

This clonotype showed up many times. The chain carries TRBV5-1 and TRBJ1-2, with TRBD1 identical over 8 bases. The J segment lost 7 bases and the V segment lost 0 bases, leaving 8 bases of the junction unmatched. This CDR3 has 15 amino acids. Germline V gene data show CDR1 as SGHRS and CDR2 as YFSETQ. The CDR3 region has the DNA TGCGCCAGCAGCTTGGTCGTAGGACAGGGCGGTGGCTACACCTTC. Protein product: CASSLVVGQGGGYTF.

The chain links TRBV7-8 to TRBJ2-7; D might be TRBD1 (5 bases). V was shortened by 4 bases and J by 0 bases, with 13 bases between the two germline ends. The CDR3 runs to 15 residues. CDR1 SGHVS and CDR2 FQNEAQ come from the germline V gene. The CDR3 nucleotides are TGTGCCAGCAGCTCAGGGCAGCTGAGCTCCTACGAGCAGTACTTC. Translation gives CASSSGQLSSYEQYF.

As regards this clonotype: An end of the junction differs from the germline gene, which may be a read error. The chain uses TRBV14 and TRBJ2-5; 9 bases map to TRBD2. The CDR3 consists of 14 residues. Germline-derived CDR1 and CDR2 are SGHDN and FVKESK. This CDR3 is CASSGGLARETRYF. As DNA, the CDR3 is TGTGCCAGCAGCGGGGGACTAGCCAGGGAGACCCGGTACTTC.

This clonotype showed up many times. This sequence joins TRBV7-2 and TRBJ1-2; tentatively, D is TRBD1 (5 bases). Trimming shortened V by 1 base and J by 6 bases, and 9 bases separated the two germline ends. This CDR3 has 13 residues. Germline CDR1 and CDR2: SGHTA and FQGNSA. The CDR3 loop is CASSLEGPDGYTF. As DNA, the CDR3 is TGTGCCAGCAGCTTAGAGGGGCCTGATGGCTACACCTTC.

This chain connects TRBV29-1 to TRBJ1-2; perhaps TRBD1 as D (5 bases). V shed 4 bases and J shed 3 bases, with 9 bases lying between them. The CDR3 totals 12 residues. Germline assignment: CDR1 SQVTM and CDR2 ANQGSEA. The CDR3 reads CSVGGDDYGYTF. CDR3 sequence (DNA): TGCAGCGTTGGGGGGGACGACTATGGCTACACCTTC.

The chain combines TRBV20-1 with TRBJ1-2; TRBD1 agrees at 8 bases. The germline CDR1 and CDR2 sequences are DFQATT and SNEGSKA (reference sequence). The CDR3 is made up of 15 amino acids. The V gene end was trimmed by 5 bases and the J gene end by 0 bases; junction bases not matched to a gene: 8. CDR3 sequence (DNA): TGCAGTGCTGGAGGACAGGGTGCTGCTAACTATGGCTACACCTTC. This translates into CSAGGQGAANYGYTF.